This is a list of T cell receptor beta chains from one sample in a study of T cell repertoires in cytomegalovirus infection. A single record per CDR3 protein comes from TCRdb applying MiXCR to the reads. The sample includes around 290,000 distinct CDR3 sequences, around 25% of them seen just once. Sequencing was performed on PBMCs. Receptor source: a human donor in good health (CMV status not recorded). Some clones in this sample may be carry-over from other donors' samples. The CDR3 runs from the conserved cysteine through the conserved F or W. A D gene is named only where the DNA matches it firmly. Size tells how often a clone was seen (once, few, many) or the class of an expanded clone, and some rows leave it out.

size: -; V: TRBV20-1; D: -; J: TRBJ2-3; CDR3: CSARDGVVLDTQYF; DNA: TGCAGTGCTAGAGATGGGGTAGTTCTGGATACGCAGTATTTT
size: -; V: TRBV15; D: -; J: TRBJ2-1; CDR3: CATSREIAEYNEQFF; DNA: TGTGCTACCAGCAGAGAAATAGCGGAATACAATGAGCAGTTCTTC
size: many; V: TRBV7-2; D: -; J: TRBJ2-2; CDR3: CASTRDWGSGELFF; DNA: TGTGCCAGCACCCGGGACTGGGGCTCCGGGGAGCTGTTTTTT
size: many; V: TRBV7-2; D: -; J: TRBJ2-5; CDR3: CASSFGGSQETQYF; DNA: TGTGCCAGCAGCTTTGGTGGAAGCCAAGAGACCCAGTACTTC
size: many; V: TRBV28; D: -; J: TRBJ1-1; CDR3: CASSLAANTEAFF; DNA: TGTGCCAGCAGTTTGGCAGCGAACACTGAAGCTTTCTTT
size: many; V: TRBV7-2; D: -; J: TRBJ2-3; CDR3: CASSLRGGSADTQYF; DNA: TGTGCCAGCAGCTTAAGAGGAGGCAGTGCAGATACGCAGTATTTT
size: once; V: TRBV5-3; D: -; J: TRBJ2-5; CDR3: CASSLSLPTETQYF; DNA: TGTGCCAGCAGCTTGTCCCTCCCAACGGAGACCCAGTACTTC
size: -; V: TRBV7-9; D: TRBD2; J: TRBJ2-7; CDR3: CASSLERWTSTYEQYF; DNA: TGTGCCAGCAGCTTAGAAAGATGGACTAGCACATACGAGCAGTACTTC
size: -; V: TRBV29-1; D: -; J: TRBJ2-7; CDR3: CSVGGQWDRSYEQYF; DNA: TGCAGCGTGGGGGGACAGTGGGATAGATCCTACGAGCAGTACTTC
size: few; V: TRBV28; D: TRBD1; J: TRBJ1-1; CDR3: CASSVHRGGGTEAFF; DNA: TGTGCCAGCAGTGTCCACAGGGGGGGCGGCACTGAAGCTTTCTTT
size: -; V: TRBV7-4; D: -; J: TRBJ2-3; CDR3: CASSPGDFGDTDTQYF; DNA: TGTGCCAGCAGCCCGGGGGACTTCGGGGACACAGATACGCAGTATTTT
size: many; V: TRBV12-3/TRBV12-4; D: -; J: TRBJ2-7; CDR3: CASSLNGNSGEQYF; DNA: TGTGCCAGCAGTTTAAACGGGAATTCAGGGGAGCAGTACTTC
size: many; V: TRBV7-8; D: TRBD1; J: TRBJ2-7; CDR3: CASSPPGTGSGAYEQYF; DNA: TGTGCCAGCAGCCCCCCCGGGACAGGGAGTGGGGCCTACGAGCAGTACTTC
size: few; V: TRBV11-2; D: -; J: TRBJ2-7; CDR3: CASSLVGPGPYEQYF; DNA: TGTGCCAGCAGCTTAGTTGGGCCAGGTCCCTACGAGCAGTACTTC
size: -; V: TRBV2; D: -; J: TRBJ2-7; CDR3: CASSAQKIISYEQYF; DNA: TGTGCCAGCAGTGCACAGAAAATTATCTCCTACGAGCAGTACTTC
size: -; V: TRBV5-1; D: TRBD1; J: TRBJ2-7; CDR3: CASSGQGAFEQYF; DNA: TGCGCCAGCTCCGGACAGGGGGCTTTCGAGCAGTACTTC
size: many; V: TRBV5-5; D: -; J: TRBJ1-6; CDR3: CASSGTVDNSPLHF; DNA: TGTGCCAGCAGTGGGACGGTTGATAATTCACCCCTCCACTTT
size: many; V: TRBV12-3/TRBV12-4; D: TRBD1; J: TRBJ1-1; CDR3: CASSQGGTEAFF; DNA: TGTGCCAGCAGCCAGGGGGGGACTGAAGCTTTCTTT
size: many; V: TRBV7-8; D: -; J: TRBJ2-7; CDR3: CASSIYGTPYEQYF; DNA: TGTGCCAGCAGCATATACGGGACACCCTACGAGCAGTACTTC
size: -; V: TRBV9; D: TRBD1; J: TRBJ2-7; CDR3: CASSVDYRGYEQYF; DNA: TGTGCCAGCAGCGTAGATTACAGGGGTTACGAGCAGTACTTC
size: many; V: TRBV7-2; D: -; J: TRBJ2-2; CDR3: CASSLLALNTGELFF; DNA: TGTGCCAGCAGCTTATTGGCTCTGAACACCGGGGAGCTGTTTTTT
size: -; V: TRBV7-3; D: TRBD2; J: TRBJ2-2; CDR3: CASSPAGGTGELFF; DNA: TGTGCCAGCAGCCCAGCGGGGGGTACCGGGGAGCTGTTTTTT